This TCR beta chain was captured by sequencing in a study of a mutant IDH1 vaccine in newly diagnosed glioma listed by TCRdb under 2021. Looking at the study overall: Vaccination began 4-6 weeks after radiotherapy alone, or alongside temozolomide cycles in the chemotherapy-containing groups. The week-35 safety follow-up took place at visit V12, and the week-47 end of study took place at visit V13. Before enrollment, most patients had been given radiochemotherapy with temozolomide as standard therapy, while the rest had received either radiotherapy alone or temozolomide alone. Of the 32 patients who were treated, about 62% were male and around 38% were female, and the mean age was roughly 40 years. For exploratory analyses, longitudinal TCRB deep sequencing was carried out in 25 to 30 treated patients wherever samples were available. Peripheral blood was collected at six visits: V03 (baseline), V05, V07, V10, V12 and V13.

Overall study results and their limits: Changes in the top peripheral T cell clonotypes picked up by TCRB sequencing did not appear to be linked to pseudoprogression. According to the authors, sample limitations meant that analyses of patient blood samples could not be reproduced. Selection of PBMC samples for TCRB deep sequencing was based on availability. Immune responses induced by the vaccine were seen in around 93% of patients across multiple MHC alleles.

The time point tag for this specimen amounts to: week 35, safety follow-up. A 20-mer mutant IDH1 peptide at 300 micrograms in Montanide made up each vaccine dose, which was injected subcutaneously together with topical imiquimod. Patients were given eight vaccinations, in weeks 1, 3, 5, 7, 11, 15, 19 and 23, which matched visits V03 through V10. Donors had newly diagnosed WHO grade 3 or 4 IDH1-mutant astrocytomas with loss of nuclear ATRX. The samples were drawn from NOA16, a multicentre, single-arm, open-label phase I trial in Germany that tested a mutant IDH1 peptide vaccine in humans for the first time. Genomic DNA for TCRB sequencing was extracted from EDTA blood using the DNeasy Blood and Tissue Kit. Library construction relied on the immunoSEQ multiplex PCR assay. Following the manufacturer's protocol, the hsTCRB Kit was used to amplify rearranged TCR beta chain sequences. Sequencing of TCRB libraries was carried out on an Illumina MiSeq. Regarding the original processing steps: The proprietary platform of the kit vendor was used for demultiplexing, trimming and gene mapping. TCRdb retrieved this table from immuneACCESS and kept in-frame rearrangements only. Not all clones are present; in checked studies, unresolved V genes account for under half, and no reason is known for the remainder. That table supplies the V and J calls and clone size; D and trimming were determined from the DNA. The sample has around 54,000 clones on record, about 86% of them singletons. The ten largest clones take up around 1.5% of the sample.

The CDR3 measures 15 amino acids from cysteine to phenylalanine. Just the 45-base CDR3 DNA is kept, in frame starting at base 1. The germline V gene supplies CDR1 SGHAT and CDR2 FQNNGV. Trimming removed 3 bases from V and 1 base from J, leaving 10 bases between the germline ends. Concerning this clone itself: Its specific antigen is unknown. Per-nucleotide qualities are absent, and no much larger clonotype sits a single base away.

In this chain, TRBV11-2 is recombined with TRBJ1-3, with TRBD1 as a weak D call on 5 bases. Source: PBMCs, taken from a glioma patient whose treatment included an IDH1 peptide vaccine. The sequence derives from a man aged 40-49 years with glioma. The bases read TGTGCCAGCAGCTTGAAGGGGATGTCTGGAAACACCATATATTTT. It codes for CASSLKGMSGNTIYF. When the CDR3 is completed using the reference TRBV11-2 and TRBJ1-3 genes on either side, the full variable domain is EAGVAQSPRYKIIEKRQSVAFWCNPISGHATLYWYQQILGQGPKLLIQFQNNGVVDDSQLPKDRFSAERLKGVDSTLKIQPAKLEDSAVYLCASSLKGMSGNTIYFGEGSWLTVV.